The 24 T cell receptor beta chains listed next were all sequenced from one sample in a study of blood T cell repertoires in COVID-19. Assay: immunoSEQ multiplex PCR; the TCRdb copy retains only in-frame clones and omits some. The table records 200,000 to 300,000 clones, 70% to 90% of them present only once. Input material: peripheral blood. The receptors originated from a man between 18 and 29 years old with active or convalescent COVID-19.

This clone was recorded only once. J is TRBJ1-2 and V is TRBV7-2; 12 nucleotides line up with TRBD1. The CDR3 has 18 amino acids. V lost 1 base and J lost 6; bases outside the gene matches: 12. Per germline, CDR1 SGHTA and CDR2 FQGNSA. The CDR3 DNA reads TGTGCCAGCAGCTTAGTGGCCCAGGGGGGGACAGGGGGCGATGGCTACACCTTC. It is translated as CASSLVAQGGTGGDGYTF.

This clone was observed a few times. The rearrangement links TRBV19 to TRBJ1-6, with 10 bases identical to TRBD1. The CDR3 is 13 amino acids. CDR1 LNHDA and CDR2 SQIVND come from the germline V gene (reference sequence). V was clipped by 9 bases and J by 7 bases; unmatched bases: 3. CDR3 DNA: TGTGCCAGGCCGGGACAGGGGAATTCACCCCTCCACTTT. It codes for CARPGQGNSPLHF.

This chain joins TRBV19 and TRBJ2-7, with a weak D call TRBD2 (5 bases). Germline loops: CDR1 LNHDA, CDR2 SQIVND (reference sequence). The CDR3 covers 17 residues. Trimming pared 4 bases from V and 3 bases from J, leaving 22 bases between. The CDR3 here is CASSTGRPAGPHYEQYF. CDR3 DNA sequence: TGTGCCAGTAGTACCGGGCGGCCCGCGGGTCCCCACTACGAGCAGTACTTC.

Here the CDR3 reads CASSLRAGGESGRSYEQYF. The DNA of the CDR3 is TGTGCCAGCAGCTTAAGGGCGGGAGGAGAGTCCGGACGGTCCTACGAGCAGTACTTC. The chain is built from TRBV7-2 and TRBJ2-7, with 8 bases identical to TRBD2. The CDR3 has 19 amino acids. J was trimmed by 1 base and V by 2 bases; bases with no gene match: 16. From germline, CDR1 is SGHTA and CDR2 FQGNSA.

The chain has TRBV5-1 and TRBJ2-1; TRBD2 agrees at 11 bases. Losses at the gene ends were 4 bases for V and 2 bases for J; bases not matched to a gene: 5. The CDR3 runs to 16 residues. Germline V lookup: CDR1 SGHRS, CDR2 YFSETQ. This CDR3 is CASSPGLAGPYNEQFF. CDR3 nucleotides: TGCGCCAGCAGCCCCGGACTAGCGGGCCCCTACAATGAGCAGTTCTTC.

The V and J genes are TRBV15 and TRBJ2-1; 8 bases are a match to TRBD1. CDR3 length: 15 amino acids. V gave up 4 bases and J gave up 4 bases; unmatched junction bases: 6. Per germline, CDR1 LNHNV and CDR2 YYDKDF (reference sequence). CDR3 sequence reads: CATSIDRGKYNEQFF. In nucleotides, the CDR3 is TGTGCCACCAGCATTGACAGGGGAAAATACAATGAGCAGTTCTTC.

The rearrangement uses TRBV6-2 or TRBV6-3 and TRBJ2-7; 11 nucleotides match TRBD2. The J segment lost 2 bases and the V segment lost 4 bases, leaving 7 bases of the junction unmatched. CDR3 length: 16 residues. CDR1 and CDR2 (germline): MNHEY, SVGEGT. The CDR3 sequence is CASSFMTSGDPYEQYF. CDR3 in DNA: TGTGCCAGCAGTTTCATGACTAGCGGGGACCCCTACGAGCAGTACTTC.

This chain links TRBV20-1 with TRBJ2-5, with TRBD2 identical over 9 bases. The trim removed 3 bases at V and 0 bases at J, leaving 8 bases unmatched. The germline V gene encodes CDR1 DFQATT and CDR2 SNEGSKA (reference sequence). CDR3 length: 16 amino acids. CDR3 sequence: CSASVLAGTYQETQYF. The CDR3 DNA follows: TGCAGTGCTAGTGTCCTAGCGGGGACGTACCAAGAGACCCAGTACTTC.

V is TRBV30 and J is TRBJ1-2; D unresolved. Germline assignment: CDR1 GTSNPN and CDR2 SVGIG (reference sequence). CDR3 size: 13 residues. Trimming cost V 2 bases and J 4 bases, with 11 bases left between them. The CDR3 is CAWSPGSGYGYTF. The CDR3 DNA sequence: TGTGCCTGGAGTCCGGGATCTGGCTATGGCTACACCTTC.

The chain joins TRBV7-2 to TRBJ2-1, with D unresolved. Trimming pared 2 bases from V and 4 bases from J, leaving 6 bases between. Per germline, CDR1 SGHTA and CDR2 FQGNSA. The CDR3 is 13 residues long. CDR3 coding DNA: TGTGCCAGCAGCTTAATTCAATACAATGAGCAGTTCTTC. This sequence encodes CASSLIQYNEQFF.

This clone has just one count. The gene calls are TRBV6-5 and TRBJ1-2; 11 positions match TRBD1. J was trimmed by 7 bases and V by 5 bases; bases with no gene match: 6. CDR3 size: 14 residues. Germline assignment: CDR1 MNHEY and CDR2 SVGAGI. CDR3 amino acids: CASSKDRGRVGYTF. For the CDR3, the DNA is TGTGCCAGCAGTAAGGACAGGGGGCGGGTTGGCTACACCTTC.

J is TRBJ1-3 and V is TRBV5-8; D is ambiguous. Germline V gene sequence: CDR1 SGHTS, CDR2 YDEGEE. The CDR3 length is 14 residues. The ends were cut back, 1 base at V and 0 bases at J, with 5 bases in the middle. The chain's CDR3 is CASSLFSSGNTIYF. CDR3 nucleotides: TGTGCCAGCAGCTTGTTCTCCTCTGGAAACACCATATATTTT.

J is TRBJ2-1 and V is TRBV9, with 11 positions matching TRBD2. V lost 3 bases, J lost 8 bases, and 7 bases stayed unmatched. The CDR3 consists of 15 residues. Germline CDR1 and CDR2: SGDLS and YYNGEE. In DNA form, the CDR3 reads TGTGCCAGCAGCGGAACCGGGACTAGCGGCGATGAGCAGTTCTTC. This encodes CASSGTGTSGDEQFF.

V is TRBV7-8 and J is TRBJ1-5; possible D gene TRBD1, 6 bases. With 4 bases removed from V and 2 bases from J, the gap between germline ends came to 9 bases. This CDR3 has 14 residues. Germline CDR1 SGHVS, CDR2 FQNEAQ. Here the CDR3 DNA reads TGTGCCAGCAGCTCAGGGGTGGGCAATCAGCCCCAGCATTTT. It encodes CASSSGVGNQPQHF. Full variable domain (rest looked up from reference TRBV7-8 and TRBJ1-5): GAGVSQSPRYKVAKRGQDVALRCDPISGHVSLFWYQQALGQGPEFLTYFQNEAQLDKSGLPSDRFFAERPEGSVSTLKIQRTQQEDSAVYLCASSSGVGNQPQHFGDGTRLSIL.

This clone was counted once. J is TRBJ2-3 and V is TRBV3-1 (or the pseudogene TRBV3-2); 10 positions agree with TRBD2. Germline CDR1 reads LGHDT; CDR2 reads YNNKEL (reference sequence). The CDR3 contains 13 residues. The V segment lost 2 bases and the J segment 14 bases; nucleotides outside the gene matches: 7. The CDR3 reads CASSQQKRGGRYF. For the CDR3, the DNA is TGTGCCAGCAGCCAACAAAAGCGGGGGGGTCGGTATTTT.

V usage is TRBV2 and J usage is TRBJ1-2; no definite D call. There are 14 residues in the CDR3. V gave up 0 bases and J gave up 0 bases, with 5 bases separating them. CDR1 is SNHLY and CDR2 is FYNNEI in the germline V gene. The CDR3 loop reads CASSEAPTNYGYTF. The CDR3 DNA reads TGTGCCAGCAGTGAAGCTCCCACTAACTATGGCTACACCTTC.

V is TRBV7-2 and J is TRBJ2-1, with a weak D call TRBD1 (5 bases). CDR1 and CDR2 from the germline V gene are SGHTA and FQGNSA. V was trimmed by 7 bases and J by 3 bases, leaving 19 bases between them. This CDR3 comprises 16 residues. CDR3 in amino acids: CASIDSSTIGYNEQFF. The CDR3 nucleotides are TGTGCCAGCATCGACAGCTCTACTATAGGCTACAATGAGCAGTTCTTC.

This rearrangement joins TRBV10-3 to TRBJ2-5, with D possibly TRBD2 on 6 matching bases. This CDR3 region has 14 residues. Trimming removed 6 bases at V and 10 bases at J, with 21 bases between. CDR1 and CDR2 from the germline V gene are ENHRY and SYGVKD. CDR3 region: CAIRPGLGLVGQYF. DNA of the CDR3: TGTGCCATCAGACCGGGACTCGGGCTTGTGGGCCAGTACTTC.

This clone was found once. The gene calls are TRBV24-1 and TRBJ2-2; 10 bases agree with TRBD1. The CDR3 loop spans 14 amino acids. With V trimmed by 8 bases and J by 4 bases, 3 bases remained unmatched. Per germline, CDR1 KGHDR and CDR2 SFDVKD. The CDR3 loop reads CATNGQGGTGELFF. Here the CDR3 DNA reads TGTGCCACCAACGGACAGGGGGGCACCGGGGAGCTGTTTTTT.

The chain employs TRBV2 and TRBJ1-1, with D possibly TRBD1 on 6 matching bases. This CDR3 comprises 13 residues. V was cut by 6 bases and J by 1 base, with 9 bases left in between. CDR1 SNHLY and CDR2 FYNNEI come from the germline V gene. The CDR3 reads CASRRDTNTEAFF. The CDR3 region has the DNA TGTGCCAGCAGGAGGGACACGAACACTGAAGCTTTCTTT.

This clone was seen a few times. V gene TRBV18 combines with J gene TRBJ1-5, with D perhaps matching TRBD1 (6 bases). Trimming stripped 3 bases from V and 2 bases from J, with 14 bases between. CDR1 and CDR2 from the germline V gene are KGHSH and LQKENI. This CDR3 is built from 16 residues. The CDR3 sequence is CASSPTGSRGNQPQHF. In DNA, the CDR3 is TGTGCCAGCTCACCCACAGGGAGTCGGGGCAATCAGCCCCAGCATTTT.

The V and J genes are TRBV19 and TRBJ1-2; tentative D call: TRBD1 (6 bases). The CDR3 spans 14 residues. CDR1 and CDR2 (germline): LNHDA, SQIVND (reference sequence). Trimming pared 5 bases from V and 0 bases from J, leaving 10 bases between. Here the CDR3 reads CASSVTGTNYGYTF. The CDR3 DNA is TGTGCCAGTAGTGTAACAGGGACTAACTATGGCTACACCTTC.

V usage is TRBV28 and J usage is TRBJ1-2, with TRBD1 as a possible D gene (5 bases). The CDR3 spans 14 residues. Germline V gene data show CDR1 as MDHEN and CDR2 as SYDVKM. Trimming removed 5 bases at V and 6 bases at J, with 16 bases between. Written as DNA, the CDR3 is TGTGCCAGCAGTCCCCCGACAGTCGGAGATGGCTACACCTTC. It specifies CASSPPTVGDGYTF.

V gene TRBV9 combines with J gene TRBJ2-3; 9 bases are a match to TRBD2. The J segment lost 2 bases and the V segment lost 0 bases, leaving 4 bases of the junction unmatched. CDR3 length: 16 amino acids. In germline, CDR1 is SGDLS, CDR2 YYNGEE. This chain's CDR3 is CASSVEAGGDTDTQYF. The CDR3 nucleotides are TGTGCCAGCAGCGTAGAGGCGGGGGGGGACACAGATACGCAGTATTTT.